Below are 10 T cell receptor beta chains sequenced from a single sample in a study of shared clonotypes between healthy human individuals. Sequencing used immunoSEQ multiplex PCR; TCRdb keeps in-frame clones, though not all of them. The sample lists approximately 1.1 million clones; around 78% were seen once. The material sequenced was memory CD4+ T cells from PBMCs. The sample's subset: CD45RA-negative fraction. The receptor source for this set is a man aged 18 to 35 in good health. Some clones in this sample may be carry-over from other donors' samples.

V is TRBV28 and J is TRBJ1-5; 7 nucleotides match TRBD1. Germline V CDR1 and CDR2: MDHEN, SYDVKM. This CDR3 contains 18 residues. Losses at the gene ends were 3 bases for V and 2 bases for J; bases not matched to a gene: 13. The CDR3 protein is CASSFGPLQGMGNQPQHF. DNA of the CDR3: TGTGCCAGCAGTTTCGGGCCCCTACAGGGGATGGGCAATCAGCCCCAGCATTTT.

V and J are TRBV5-6 and TRBJ1-1; D unresolved. The CDR3 has 13 amino acids. Germline V CDR1 and CDR2: SGHDT, YYEEEE. Trimming shortened V by 3 bases and J by 7 bases, and 13 bases separated the two germline ends. CDR3 region: CASSSPTGVEAFF. Written as DNA, the CDR3 is TGTGCCAGCAGCTCGCCGACCGGAGTTGAAGCTTTCTTT.

This clone was seen a few times. The chain combines TRBV9 with TRBJ1-1; 7 nucleotides agree with TRBD1. The trim removed 6 bases at V and 3 bases at J, leaving 11 bases unmatched. The germline CDR1 and CDR2 sequences are SGDLS and YYNGEE. The CDR3 covers 15 residues. The CDR3 loop is CASTQGVSRDTEAFF. CDR3 DNA: TGTGCCAGCACCCAGGGGGTTAGTAGGGACACTGAAGCTTTCTTT. Combining the CDR3 with reference TRBV9 and TRBJ1-1 gives the whole variable domain DSGVTQTPKHLITATGQRVTLRCSPRSGDLSVYWYQQSLDQGLQFLIQYYNGEERAKGNILERFSAQQFPDLHSELNLSSLELGDSALYFCASTQGVSRDTEAFFGQGTRLTVV.

This clone was counted between two and nine times. The V call is TRBV2, the J call TRBJ2-3, with unresolved D. Trimming removed 7 bases from V and 2 bases from J, with 13 bases in between. Germline assignment: CDR1 SNHLY and CDR2 FYNNEI. The CDR3 spans 14 residues. CDR3 nucleotides: TGTGCCAGCACACTGGGTGGGCACACAGATACGCAGTATTTT. This sequence encodes CASTLGGHTDTQYF.

V gene TRBV5-1 combines with J gene TRBJ2-7; perhaps TRBD2 as D (6 bases). Germline loops: CDR1 SGHRS, CDR2 YFSETQ. The CDR3 is made up of 13 amino acids. Trimming removed 2 bases at V and 3 bases at J, with 9 bases between. CDR3 bases: TGCGCCAGCAGCTTCCGGGAGAACTACGAGCAGTACTTC. Its translation: CASSFRENYEQYF.

With regard to this clone: The sample contains more than one DNA sequence encoding this CDR3. The chain couples TRBV11-2 to TRBJ2-1, with 11 bases aligning to TRBD2. The V and J ends lost 5 bases and 3 bases, in that order; junction bases with no gene match: 6. Germline CDR1 SGHAT, CDR2 FQNNGV. CDR3 size: 16 residues. The CDR3 loop reads CASSPRLAGIYNEQFF. CDR3 bases: TGTGCCAGCAGCCCCCGACTAGCGGGGATCTACAATGAGCAGTTCTTC.

This chain uses TRBV18 with TRBJ1-5; TRBD1 matches at 9 bases. CDR1 is KGHSH and CDR2 is LQKENI in the germline V gene. After removal of 4 bases from V and 6 bases from J, the junction contained 13 bases not matched to a gene. The CDR3 sequence is 17 residues long. The CDR3 here is CASSRNSGTGLGQPQHF. Here the CDR3 DNA reads TGTGCCAGCTCACGAAACTCCGGGACAGGGTTGGGTCAGCCCCAGCATTTT.

The chain has TRBV5-1 and TRBJ2-1, with 9 bases matching TRBD1. Trimming took 2 bases from V and 0 from J; bases not matched to a gene: 15. CDR1 and CDR2 (germline): SGHRS, YFSETQ. This CDR3 has 20 residues. The CDR3 here is CASSFPSGTGSGNSYNEQFF. DNA for the CDR3: TGCGCCAGCAGCTTTCCATCCGGGACAGGGTCCGGAAACTCCTACAATGAGCAGTTCTTC.

The rearrangement links TRBV20-1 to TRBJ2-7, with D perhaps TRBD2 (5 bases). Germline V gives CDR1 DFQATT, CDR2 SNEGSKA (reference sequence). V gave up 6 bases and J gave up 5 bases, with 11 bases separating them. This CDR3 comprises 11 residues. DNA for the CDR3: TGCAGTGCCAAGACGGAGGACGAGCAGTACTTC. It specifies CSAKTEDEQYF.

This clone was seen just once. Just one base apart from a much larger clone, this may be a read error. J is TRBJ2-6 and V is TRBV6-5; D is uncertain. Germline V gives CDR1 MNHEY, CDR2 SVGAGI. V was shortened by 5 bases and J by 2 bases, with 1 base between the two germline ends. The CDR3 is 12 amino acids. This CDR3 reads CASSTGANVLTF. DNA of the CDR3: TGTGCCAGCAGTACTGGGGCCAACGTCCTGACTTTC.